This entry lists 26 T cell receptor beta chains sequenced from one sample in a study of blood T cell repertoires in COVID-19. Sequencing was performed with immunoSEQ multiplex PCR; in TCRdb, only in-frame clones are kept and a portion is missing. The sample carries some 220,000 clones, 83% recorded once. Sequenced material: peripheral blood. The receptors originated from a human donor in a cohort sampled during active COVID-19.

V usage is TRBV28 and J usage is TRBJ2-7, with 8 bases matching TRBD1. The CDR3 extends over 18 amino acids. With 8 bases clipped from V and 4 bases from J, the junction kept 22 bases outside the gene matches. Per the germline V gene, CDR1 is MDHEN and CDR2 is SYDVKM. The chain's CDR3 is CASPPGTGSTWGFYEQYF. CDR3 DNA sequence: TGTGCCAGCCCACCCGGGACAGGTTCCACCTGGGGGTTTTACGAGCAGTACTTC.

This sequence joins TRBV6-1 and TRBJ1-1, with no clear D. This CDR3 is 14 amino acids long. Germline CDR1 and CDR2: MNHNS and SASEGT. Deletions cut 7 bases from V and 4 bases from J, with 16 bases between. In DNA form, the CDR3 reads TGTGCCAGCACCCCCTTTTCGCGAGGCACTGAAGCTTTCTTT. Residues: CASTPFSRGTEAFF.

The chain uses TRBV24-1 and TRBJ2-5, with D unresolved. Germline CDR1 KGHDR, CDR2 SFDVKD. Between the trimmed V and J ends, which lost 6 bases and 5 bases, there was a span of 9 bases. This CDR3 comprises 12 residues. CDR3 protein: CATSRGSETQYF. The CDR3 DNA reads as TGTGCCACCAGTCGAGGTAGCGAGACCCAGTACTTC.

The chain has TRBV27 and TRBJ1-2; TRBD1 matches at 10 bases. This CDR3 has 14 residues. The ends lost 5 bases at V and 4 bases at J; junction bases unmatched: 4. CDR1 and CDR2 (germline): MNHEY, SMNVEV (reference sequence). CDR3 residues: CASSPGQGTYGYTF. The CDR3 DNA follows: TGTGCCAGCAGTCCGGGACAGGGGACCTATGGCTACACCTTC.

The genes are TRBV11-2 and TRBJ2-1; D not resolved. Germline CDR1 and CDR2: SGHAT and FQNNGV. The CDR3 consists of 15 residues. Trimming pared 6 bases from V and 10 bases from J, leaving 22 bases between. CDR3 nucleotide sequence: TGTGCCAGCAGATCCCTTCGTGGCAGGATGGAAGAGCAGTTCTTC. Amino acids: CASRSLRGRMEEQFF. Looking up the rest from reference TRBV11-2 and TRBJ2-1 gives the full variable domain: EAGVAQSPRYKIIEKRQSVAFWCNPISGHATLYWYQQILGQGPKLLIQFQNNGVVDDSQLPKDRFSAERLKGVDSTLKIQPAKLEDSAVYLCASRSLRGRMEEQFFGPGTRLTVL.

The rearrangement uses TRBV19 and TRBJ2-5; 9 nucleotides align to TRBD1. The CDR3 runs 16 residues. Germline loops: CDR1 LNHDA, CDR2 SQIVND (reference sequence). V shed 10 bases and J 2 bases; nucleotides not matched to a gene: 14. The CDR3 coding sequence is TGTGCCACCCAAGAAGGTTCGGGACAGGGACAAGAGACCCAGTACTTC. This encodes CATQEGSGQGQETQYF.

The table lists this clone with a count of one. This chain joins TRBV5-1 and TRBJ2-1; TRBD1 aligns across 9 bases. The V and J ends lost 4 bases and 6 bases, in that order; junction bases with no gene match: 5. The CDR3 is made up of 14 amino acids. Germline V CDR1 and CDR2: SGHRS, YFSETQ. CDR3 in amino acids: CASSLYRGLNEQFF. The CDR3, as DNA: TGCGCCAGCAGCCTATACAGGGGGCTCAATGAGCAGTTCTTC.

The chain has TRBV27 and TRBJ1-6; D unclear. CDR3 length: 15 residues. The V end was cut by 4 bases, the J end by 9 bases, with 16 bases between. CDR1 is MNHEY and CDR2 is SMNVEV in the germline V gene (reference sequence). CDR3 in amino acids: CASSSGLEVGSPLHF. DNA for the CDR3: TGTGCCAGCAGTTCCGGTTTAGAGGTTGGTTCACCCCTCCACTTT.

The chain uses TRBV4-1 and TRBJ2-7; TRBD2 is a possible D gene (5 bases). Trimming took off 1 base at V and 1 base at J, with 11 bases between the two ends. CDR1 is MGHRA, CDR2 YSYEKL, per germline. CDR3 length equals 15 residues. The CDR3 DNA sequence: TGCGCCAGCAGCCAAGGTAGCGACGGATCCTACGAGCAGTACTTC. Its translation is CASSQGSDGSYEQYF.

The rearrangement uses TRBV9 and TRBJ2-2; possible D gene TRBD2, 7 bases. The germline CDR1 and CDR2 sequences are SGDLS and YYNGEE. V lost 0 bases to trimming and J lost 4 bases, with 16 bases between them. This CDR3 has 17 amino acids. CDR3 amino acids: CASSVVEGGLGTGELFF. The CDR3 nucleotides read TGTGCCAGCAGCGTAGTGGAGGGGGGGCTCGGCACCGGGGAGCTGTTTTTT.

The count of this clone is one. CDR3 DNA sequence: TGCGCCAGCAGCCTAGGACGAGTGACTAGAGACAATGAGCAGTTCTTC. It translates to CASSLGRVTRDNEQFF. V is TRBV5-1 and J is TRBJ2-1; D possibly corresponds to TRBD2 (6 bases). The V gene lost 4 bases and the J gene lost 5 bases, with 19 bases spanning the gap. This CDR3 has 16 amino acids. Germline-derived CDR1 and CDR2 are SGHRS and YFSETQ.

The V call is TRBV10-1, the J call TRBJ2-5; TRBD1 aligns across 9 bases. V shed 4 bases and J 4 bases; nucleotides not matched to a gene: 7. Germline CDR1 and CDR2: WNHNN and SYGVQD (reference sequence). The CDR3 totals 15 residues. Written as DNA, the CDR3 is TGCGCCAGCAGTGCGGGACAGGGACGAAGAGAGACCCAGTACTTC. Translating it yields CASSAGQGRRETQYF.

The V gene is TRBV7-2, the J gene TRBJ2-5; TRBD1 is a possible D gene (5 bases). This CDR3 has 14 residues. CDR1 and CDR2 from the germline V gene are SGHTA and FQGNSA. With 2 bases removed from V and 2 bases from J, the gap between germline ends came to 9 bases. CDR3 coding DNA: TGTGCCAGCAGCTTACAGGCAGGGCAAGAGACCCAGTACTTC. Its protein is CASSLQAGQETQYF.

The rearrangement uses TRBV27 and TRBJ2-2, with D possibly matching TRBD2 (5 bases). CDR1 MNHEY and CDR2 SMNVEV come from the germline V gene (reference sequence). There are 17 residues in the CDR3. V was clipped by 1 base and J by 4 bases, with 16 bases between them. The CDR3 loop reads CASSLLTHRGTTGELFF. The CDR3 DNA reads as TGTGCCAGCAGTTTATTAACACACCGGGGTACCACCGGGGAGCTGTTTTTT.

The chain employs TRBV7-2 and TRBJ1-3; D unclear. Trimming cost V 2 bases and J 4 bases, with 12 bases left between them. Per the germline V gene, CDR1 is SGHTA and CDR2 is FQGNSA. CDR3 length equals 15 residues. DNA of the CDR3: TGTGCCAGCAGCTTATGGTTGGCAGCGGGAAACACCATATATTTT. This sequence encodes CASSLWLAAGNTIYF.

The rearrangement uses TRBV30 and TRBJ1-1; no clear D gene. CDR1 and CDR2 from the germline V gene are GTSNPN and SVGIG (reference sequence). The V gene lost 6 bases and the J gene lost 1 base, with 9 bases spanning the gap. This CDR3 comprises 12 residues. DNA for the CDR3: TGTGCCTGTTGTGTAGCGAACACTGAAGCTTTCTTT. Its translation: CACCVANTEAFF.

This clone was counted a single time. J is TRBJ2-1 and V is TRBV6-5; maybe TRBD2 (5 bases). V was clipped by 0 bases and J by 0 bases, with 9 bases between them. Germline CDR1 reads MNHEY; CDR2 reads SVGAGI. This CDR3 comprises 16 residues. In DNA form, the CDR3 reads TGTGCCAGCAGTTACTCCGCGGGTAGCTCCTACAATGAGCAGTTCTTC. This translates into CASSYSAGSSYNEQFF.

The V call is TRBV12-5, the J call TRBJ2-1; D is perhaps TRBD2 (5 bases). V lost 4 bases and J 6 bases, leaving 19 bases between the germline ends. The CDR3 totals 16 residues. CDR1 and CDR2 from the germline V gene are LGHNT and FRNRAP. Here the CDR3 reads CASGSPTRHNINEQFF. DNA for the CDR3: TGTGCTAGTGGTTCGCCAACTAGACATAACATCAATGAGCAGTTCTTC.

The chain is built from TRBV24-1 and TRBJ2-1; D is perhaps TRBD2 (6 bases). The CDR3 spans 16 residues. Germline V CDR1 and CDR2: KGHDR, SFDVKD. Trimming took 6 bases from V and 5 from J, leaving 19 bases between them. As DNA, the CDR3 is TGTGCCACCAGTCTGGGGGGAATAGGGAGCAACAATGAGCAGTTCTTC. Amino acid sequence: CATSLGGIGSNNEQFF.

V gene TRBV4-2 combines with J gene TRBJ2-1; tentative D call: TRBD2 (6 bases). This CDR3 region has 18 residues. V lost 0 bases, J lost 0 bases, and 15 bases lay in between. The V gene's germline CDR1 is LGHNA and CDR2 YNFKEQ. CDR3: CASSQDGGGGNSYNEQFF. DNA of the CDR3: TGTGCCAGCAGCCAAGATGGGGGTGGGGGGAACTCCTACAATGAGCAGTTCTTC.

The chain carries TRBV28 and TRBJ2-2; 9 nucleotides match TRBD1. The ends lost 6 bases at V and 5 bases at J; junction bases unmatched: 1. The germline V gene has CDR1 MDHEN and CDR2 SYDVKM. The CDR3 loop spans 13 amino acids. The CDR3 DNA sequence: TGTGCCAGCAGCGACAGGGGGACCGGGGAGCTGTTTTTT. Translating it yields CASSDRGTGELFF.

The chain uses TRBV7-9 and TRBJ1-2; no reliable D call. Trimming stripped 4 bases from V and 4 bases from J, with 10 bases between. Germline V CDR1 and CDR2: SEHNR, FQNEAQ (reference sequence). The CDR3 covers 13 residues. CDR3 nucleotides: TGTGCCAGCAGCTCCCCCGAGGGCTATGGCTACACCTTC. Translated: CASSSPEGYGYTF.

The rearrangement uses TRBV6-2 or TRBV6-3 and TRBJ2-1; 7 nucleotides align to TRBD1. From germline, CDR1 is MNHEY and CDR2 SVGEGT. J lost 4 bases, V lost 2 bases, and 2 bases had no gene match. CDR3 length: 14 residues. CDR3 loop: CASSYGTEYNEQFF. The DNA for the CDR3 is TGTGCCAGCAGTTACGGGACAGAATACAATGAGCAGTTCTTC.

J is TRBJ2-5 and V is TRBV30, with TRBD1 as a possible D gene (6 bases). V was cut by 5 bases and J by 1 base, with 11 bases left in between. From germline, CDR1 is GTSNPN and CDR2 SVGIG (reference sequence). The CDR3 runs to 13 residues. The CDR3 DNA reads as TGTGCCTGGGCGAGGGGGAGCCAAGAGACCCAGTACTTC. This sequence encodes CAWARGSQETQYF.

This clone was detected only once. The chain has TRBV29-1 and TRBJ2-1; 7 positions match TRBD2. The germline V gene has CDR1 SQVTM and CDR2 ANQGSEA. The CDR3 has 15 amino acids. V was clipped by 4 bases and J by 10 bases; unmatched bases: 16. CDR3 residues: CSVAQTDWTSKEQFF. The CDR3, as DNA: TGCAGCGTTGCGCAGACCGACTGGACTAGTAAGGAGCAGTTCTTC.

CDR3 nucleotides: TGCGCCAGCAGTTCCTCAGGTGGTATCGCCTACGAGCAGTACTTC. Residues: CASSSSGGIAYEQYF. V usage is TRBV5-1 and J usage is TRBJ2-7; D remains unclear. Germline assignment: CDR1 SGHRS and CDR2 YFSETQ. This CDR3 spans 15 amino acids. V was trimmed by 5 bases and J by 2 bases, leaving 17 bases between them.